One sample yielded the 14 T cell receptor beta chains listed below, sequenced in a study of blood T cell repertoires in COVID-19. Clones were read by immunoSEQ multiplex PCR, and TCRdb kept only the in-frame ones, dropping some. The table lists about 210,000 clones, around 90% of them singletons. The sequenced sample consisted of peripheral blood. Receptors were obtained from a man between 60 and 75 years old with acute or convalescent COVID-19.

The chain links TRBV3-1 (or the pseudogene TRBV3-2) to TRBJ2-3, with D perhaps matching TRBD2 (7 bases). The CDR3 consists of 16 residues. Between the trimmed V and J ends, which lost 2 bases and 3 bases, there was a span of 15 bases. CDR1 is LGHDT and CDR2 is YNNKEL in the germline V gene (reference sequence). CDR3 nucleotide sequence: TGTGCCAGCAGCCAAAGGGGGGGGGCGAGGACAGATACGCAGTATTTT. This codes for CASSQRGGARTDTQYF.

The J gene is TRBJ2-1, the V gene TRBV3-1 (or the pseudogene TRBV3-2), with TRBD2 identical over 7 bases. Germline values: CDR1 LGHDT, CDR2 YNNKEL (reference sequence). CDR3 length: 18 amino acids. The V gene end was trimmed by 0 bases and the J gene end by 0 bases; junction bases not matched to a gene: 8. The CDR3 sequence is CASSQDRTSLSSYNEQFF. In DNA form, the CDR3 reads TGTGCCAGCAGCCAAGATAGGACTAGTCTGAGCTCCTACAATGAGCAGTTCTTC.

DNA of the CDR3: TGTGCCAGCAGCAGAGGGACAGGGGGATATGGCTACACCTTC. This translates into CASSRGTGGYGYTF. The chain couples TRBV11-2 to TRBJ1-2, with 11 bases that match TRBD1. Germline CDR1 is SGHAT and CDR2 is FQNNGV. The junction had 4 bases not matched to a gene; V was cut back by 5 bases and J by 5 bases. CDR3 length: 14 amino acids.

In nucleotides, the CDR3 is TGTGCCAGCAGCTTAGAGGGGTGGGGCAGGGGGCTTTACGAGCAGTACTTC. Its translation: CASSLEGWGRGLYEQYF. The genes are TRBV11-3 and TRBJ2-7; 8 positions match TRBD1. The germline V gene has CDR1 SGHNT and CDR2 YENEEA. The CDR3 extends over 17 amino acids. The V segment lost 0 bases and the J segment 4 bases; nucleotides outside the gene matches: 11.

The sample holds one count of this clone. V is TRBV20-1 and J is TRBJ2-4; no definite D call. Between the trimmed V and J ends, which lost 1 base and 9 bases, there was a span of 4 bases. The germline V gene encodes CDR1 DFQATT and CDR2 SNEGSKA (reference sequence). The CDR3 length is 10 residues. As DNA, the CDR3 is TGCAGTGCTAGAGGCGGCATTCAGTACTTC. The encoded protein is CSARGGIQYF.

The V call is TRBV11-3, the J call TRBJ1-1; the D is unclear. The CDR3 length is 13 residues. Germline loops: CDR1 SGHNT, CDR2 YENEEA. V was clipped by 1 base and J by 4 bases, with 7 bases between them. This CDR3 reads CASSLGRSTEAFF. Here the CDR3 DNA reads TGTGCCAGCAGCTTAGGCAGGTCCACTGAAGCTTTCTTT.

The chain has TRBV19 and TRBJ2-7; 7 nucleotides agree with TRBD1. CDR1 is LNHDA, CDR2 SQIVND, per germline (reference sequence). This CDR3 is built from 13 residues. V was pared by 3 bases and J by 7 bases, with 6 bases of the junction left unmatched. The chain's CDR3 is CASSIGRGNEQYF. The CDR3 nucleotides are TGTGCCAGTAGTATCGGCAGGGGGAATGAGCAGTACTTC. The whole variable domain, filled in from reference TRBV19 and TRBJ2-7, reads DGGITQSPKYLFRKEGQNVTLSCEQNLNHDAMYWYRQDPGQGLRLIYYSQIVNDFQKGDIAEGYSVSREKKESFPLTVTSAQKNPTAFYLCASSIGRGNEQYFGPGTRLTVT.

This clone has a single count. The V call is TRBV30, the J call TRBJ1-1; D might be TRBD1 (6 bases). The CDR3 runs 14 residues. The ends were cut back, 2 bases at V and 6 bases at J, with 16 bases in the middle. Germline V gene sequence: CDR1 GTSNPN, CDR2 SVGIG (reference sequence). The CDR3 nucleotides are TGTGCCTGGAGTAGTCAGGGGCGAAGGTCTGAAGCTTTCTTT. This gives the protein CAWSSQGRRSEAFF.

This chain uses TRBV19 with TRBJ1-1, with a tentative D call TRBD1 (6 bases). The V gene's germline CDR1 is LNHDA and CDR2 SQIVND (reference sequence). Trimming left V 1 base short and J 0 bases short, with 9 bases between. The CDR3 contains 15 residues. The DNA for the CDR3 is TGTGCCAGTAGTATAGTGGGGGCCGTGAACACTGAAGCTTTCTTT. It encodes CASSIVGAVNTEAFF.

V is TRBV7-9 and J is TRBJ2-2; TRBD2 matches at 11 bases. The CDR3 runs to 15 residues. The ends lost 3 bases at V and 6 bases at J; junction bases unmatched: 3. Germline CDR1 is SEHNR and CDR2 is FQNEAQ (reference sequence). In DNA, the CDR3 is TGTGCCAGCAGCTTCACTAGCGGGGGTGCCGGGGAGCTGTTTTTT. It translates to CASSFTSGGAGELFF.

This chain uses TRBV11-2 with TRBJ2-7; 7 nucleotides align to TRBD1. CDR1 SGHAT and CDR2 FQNNGV come from the germline V gene. This CDR3 is built from 15 residues. The V and J ends lost 5 bases and 5 bases, in that order; junction bases with no gene match: 12. The CDR3 nucleotides are TGTGCCAGCAGCGGTAACAGGGGCCGCGTGAACGAGCAGTACTTC. Translation gives CASSGNRGRVNEQYF.

Written as DNA, the CDR3 is TGCGCCAGCAGCCAAGATTACCCGCGGGGGAACACTGAAGCTTTCTTT. This codes for CASSQDYPRGNTEAFF. The V call is TRBV4-1, the J call TRBJ1-1; no definite D call. This CDR3 is 16 amino acids long. CDR1 is MGHRA, CDR2 YSYEKL, per germline. V was cut by 0 bases and J by 1 base, with 12 bases left in between.

CDR3 DNA sequence: TGTGCCAGCAGCCAAGGTCGGGATACGCAGTATTTT. It specifies CASSQGRDTQYF. The chain joins TRBV3-1 (or the pseudogene TRBV3-2) to TRBJ2-3, with no clear D. Germline values: CDR1 LGHDT, CDR2 YNNKEL (reference sequence). The CDR3 spans 12 residues. Trimming left V 1 base short and J 6 bases short, with 5 bases between.

V and J are TRBV5-4 and TRBJ1-3, with D hard to call. V was clipped by 1 base and J by 0 bases, with 5 bases between them. CDR1 is SGHNT and CDR2 is YYREEE in the germline V gene (reference sequence). CDR3 length: 14 amino acids. CDR3 residues: CASSLRSSGNTIYF. In nucleotides, the CDR3 is TGTGCCAGCAGCTTGCGGTCCTCTGGAAACACCATATATTTT.